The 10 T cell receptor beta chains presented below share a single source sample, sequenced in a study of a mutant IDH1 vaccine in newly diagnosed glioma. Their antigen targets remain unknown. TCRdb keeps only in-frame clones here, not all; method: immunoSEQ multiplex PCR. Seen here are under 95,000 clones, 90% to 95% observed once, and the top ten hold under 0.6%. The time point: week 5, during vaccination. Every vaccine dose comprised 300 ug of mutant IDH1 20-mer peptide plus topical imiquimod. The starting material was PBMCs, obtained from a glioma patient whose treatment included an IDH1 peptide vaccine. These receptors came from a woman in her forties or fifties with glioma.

The CDR3 loop is CAWRGPRQGRALGNTIYF. For the CDR3, the DNA is TGTGCCTGGAGAGGACCTAGACAGGGGAGAGCTCTTGGAAACACCATATATTTT. This sequence joins TRBV30 and TRBJ1-3; 8 bases match TRBD1. There are 18 residues in the CDR3. Germline V lookup: CDR1 GTSNPN, CDR2 SVGIG (reference sequence). After removal of 3 bases from V and 3 bases from J, the junction contained 16 bases not matched to a gene.

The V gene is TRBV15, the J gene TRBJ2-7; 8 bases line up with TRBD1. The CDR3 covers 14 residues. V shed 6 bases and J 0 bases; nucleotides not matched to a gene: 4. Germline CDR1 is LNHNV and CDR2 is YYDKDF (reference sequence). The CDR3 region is CATRRTGSSYEQYF. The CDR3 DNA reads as TGTGCCACCAGAAGGACAGGGAGCTCCTACGAGCAGTACTTC.

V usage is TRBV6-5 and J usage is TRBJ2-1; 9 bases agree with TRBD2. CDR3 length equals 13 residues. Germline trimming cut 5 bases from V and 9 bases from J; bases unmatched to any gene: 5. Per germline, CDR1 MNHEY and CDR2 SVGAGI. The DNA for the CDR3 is TGTGCCAGCAGTCCGACTAGCGGAACTGAGCAGTTCTTC. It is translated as CASSPTSGTEQFF.

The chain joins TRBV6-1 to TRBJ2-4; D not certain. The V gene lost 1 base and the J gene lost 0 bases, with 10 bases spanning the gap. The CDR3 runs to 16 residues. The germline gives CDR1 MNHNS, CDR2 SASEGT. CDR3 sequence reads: CASSEGLGLAKNIQYF. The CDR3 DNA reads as TGTGCCAGCAGTGAAGGTCTCGGGCTAGCCAAAAACATTCAGTACTTC.

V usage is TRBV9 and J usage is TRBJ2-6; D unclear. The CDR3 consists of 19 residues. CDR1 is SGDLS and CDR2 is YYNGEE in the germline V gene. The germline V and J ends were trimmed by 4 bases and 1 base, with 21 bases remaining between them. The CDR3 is CASSSRLEETQSGANVLTF. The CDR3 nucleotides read TGTGCCAGCAGCTCCCGGTTGGAAGAGACGCAGTCTGGGGCCAACGTCCTGACTTTC.

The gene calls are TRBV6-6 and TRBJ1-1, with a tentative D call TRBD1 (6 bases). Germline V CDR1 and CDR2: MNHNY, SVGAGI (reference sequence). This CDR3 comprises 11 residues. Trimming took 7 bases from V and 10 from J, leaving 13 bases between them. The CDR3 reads CASTPGGAAFF. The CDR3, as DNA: TGTGCCAGCACCCCGGGGGGGGCAGCTTTCTTT.

Written as DNA, the CDR3 is TGTGCCAGCAGCTTAGTAGGGGGTATTCGTGAAAAACTGTTTTTT. It codes for CASSLVGGIREKLFF. The rearrangement joins TRBV7-2 to TRBJ1-4; D is possibly TRBD1 (6 bases). CDR1 and CDR2 from the germline V gene are SGHTA and FQGNSA. The CDR3 extends over 15 amino acids. Between the trimmed V and J ends, which lost 1 base and 7 bases, there was a span of 13 bases.

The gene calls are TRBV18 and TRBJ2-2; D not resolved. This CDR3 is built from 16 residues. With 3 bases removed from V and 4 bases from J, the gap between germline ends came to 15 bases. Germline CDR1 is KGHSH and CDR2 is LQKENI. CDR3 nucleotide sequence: TGTGCCAGCTCACCCAAGGAGACCCACCCCACCGGGGAGCTGTTTTTT. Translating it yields CASSPKETHPTGELFF. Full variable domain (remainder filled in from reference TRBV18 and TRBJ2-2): NAGVMQNPRHLVRRRGQEARLRCSPMKGHSHVYWYRQLPEEGLKFMVYLQKENIIDESGMPKERFSAEFPKEGPSILRIQQVVRGDSAAYFCASSPKETHPTGELFFGEGSRLTVL.

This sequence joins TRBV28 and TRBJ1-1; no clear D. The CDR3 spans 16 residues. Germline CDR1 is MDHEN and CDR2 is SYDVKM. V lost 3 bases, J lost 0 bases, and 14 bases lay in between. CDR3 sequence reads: CASSFTRPGMNTEAFF. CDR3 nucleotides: TGTGCCAGCAGTTTCACCCGACCGGGGATGAACACTGAAGCTTTCTTT.

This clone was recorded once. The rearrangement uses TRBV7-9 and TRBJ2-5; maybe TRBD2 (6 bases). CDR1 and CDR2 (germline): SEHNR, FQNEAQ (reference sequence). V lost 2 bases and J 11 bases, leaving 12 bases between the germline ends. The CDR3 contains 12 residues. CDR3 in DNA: TGTGCCAGCAGCTTATGGGGGACTGAGCAGTACTTC. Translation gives CASSLWGTEQYF.